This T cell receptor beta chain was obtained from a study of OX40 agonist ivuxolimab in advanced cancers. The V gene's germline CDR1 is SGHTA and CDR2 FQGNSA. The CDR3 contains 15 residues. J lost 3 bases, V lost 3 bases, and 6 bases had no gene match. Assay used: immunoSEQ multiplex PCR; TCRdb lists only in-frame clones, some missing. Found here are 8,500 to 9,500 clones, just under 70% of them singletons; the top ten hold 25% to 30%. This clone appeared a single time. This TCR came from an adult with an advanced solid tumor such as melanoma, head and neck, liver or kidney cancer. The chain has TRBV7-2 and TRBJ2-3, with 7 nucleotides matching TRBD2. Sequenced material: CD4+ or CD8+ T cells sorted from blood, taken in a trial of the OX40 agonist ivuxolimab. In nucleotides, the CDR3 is TGTGCCAGCAGCTTGTATGCGGGGGTTACAGATACGCAGTATTTT. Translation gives CASSLYAGVTDTQYF.